The entry below gives a single T cell receptor (beta chain) sequence along with its context. This record belongs to a study of blood T cell repertoires in COVID-19. Study-level information: PBMCs, B-cell-depleted T cells, or T cells provided the cDNA or gDNA that made up the material.

V shed 2 bases and J 6 bases; nucleotides not matched to a gene: 17. The germline V gene encodes CDR1 SGHVS and CDR2 FNYEAQ. CDR3 size: 19 residues. Clones were sequenced by immunoSEQ multiplex PCR, and TCRdb holds only the in-frame ones, with some missing. The data hold about 52,000 clones, with about nine tenths observed a single time. The chain couples TRBV7-6 to TRBJ2-1; TRBD2 matches 9 bases. The sequence was obtained from a man aged 65 to 85 with acute or convalescent COVID-19. Sample: peripheral blood. The CDR3 protein is CASSLKHGASGIFSNEQFF. CDR3 bases: TGTGCCAGCAGCTTAAAGCATGGGGCTAGCGGGATCTTCAGCAATGAGCAGTTCTTC.